The 2 T cell receptor beta chains presented below share a single source sample, sequenced in a study of blood T cell repertoires in COVID-19. Measured with immunoSEQ multiplex PCR; TCRdb has only the in-frame clones, and not every one. The sample lists about 220,000 clones, 80% to 90% seen once, with around 2% in the top ten. What was sequenced was peripheral blood. Receptors were obtained from a man aged 25-40 years who had recovered from COVID-19.

This chain joins TRBV15 and TRBJ1-5, with TRBD1 as a possible D gene (6 bases). CDR3 length: 14 amino acids. Germline loops: CDR1 LNHNV, CDR2 YYDKDF (reference sequence). Trimming took off 4 bases at V and 3 bases at J, with 10 bases between the two ends. CDR3 coding DNA: TGTGCCACCAGCAAAGACAGGTACAATCAGCCCCAGCATTTT. It encodes CATSKDRYNQPQHF. Combining the CDR3 with reference TRBV15 and TRBJ1-5 gives the whole variable domain DAMVIQNPRYQVTQFGKPVTLSCSQTLNHNVMYWYQQKSSQAPKLLFHYYDKDFNNEADTPDNFQSRRPNTSFCFLDIRSPGLGDTAMYLCATSKDRYNQPQHFGDGTRLSIL.

V and J are TRBV5-1 and TRBJ1-4, with D unclear. V lost 0 bases, J lost 8 bases, and 11 bases lay in between. This CDR3 is 14 amino acids long. Per germline, CDR1 SGHRS and CDR2 YFSETQ. The CDR3 is CASSLGGSREKLFF. CDR3 bases: TGCGCCAGCAGCTTGGGTGGTTCACGGGAAAAACTGTTTTTT.